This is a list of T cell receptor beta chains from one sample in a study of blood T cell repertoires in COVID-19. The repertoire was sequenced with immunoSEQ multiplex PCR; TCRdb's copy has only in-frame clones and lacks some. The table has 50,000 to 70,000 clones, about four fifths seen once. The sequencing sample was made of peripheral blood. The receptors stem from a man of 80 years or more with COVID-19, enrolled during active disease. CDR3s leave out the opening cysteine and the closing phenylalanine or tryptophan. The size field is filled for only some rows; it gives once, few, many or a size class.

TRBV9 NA ASSSPGVAGPPGEQY
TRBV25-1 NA ASSEATGVSNQPQH
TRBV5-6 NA ASNRVGGANEKLF
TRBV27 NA ASSFRAGGKETQY
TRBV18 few AGEGYDTQY
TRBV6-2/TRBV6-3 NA ASSYDRTYGYT
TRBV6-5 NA ASTPRGREQPQH
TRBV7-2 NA ASSSPDRGRTEAF
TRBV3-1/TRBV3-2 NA ASRGQGSEPQH
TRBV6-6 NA ASSTRDSGNTIY
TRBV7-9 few ASSPPVARRRLGYGYT
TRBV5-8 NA ASTVPGSYGYT
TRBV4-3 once ASSQDRAGTSGNEQF
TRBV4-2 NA ASSQTSGGTDTQY
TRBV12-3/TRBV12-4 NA ASSLNEDSPLH
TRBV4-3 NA ASSRTSDTQY
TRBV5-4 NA ASSPFGLYAGSGTDTQY
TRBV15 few ATSRELSRLSNQPQH
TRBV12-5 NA ASGLEGATPG
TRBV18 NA ASSPLRAGGPDTQY
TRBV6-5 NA ASSSLDRGNEQY
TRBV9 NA ASSRDRLSNTGELF
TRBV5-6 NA ASSSEGTGRNQPQH
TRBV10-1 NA ASSGTGEYNSPLH
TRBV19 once ASTTGRNYGYT
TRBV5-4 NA ASSLDLFSYNEQF
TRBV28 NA ASSRQGLNEKLF
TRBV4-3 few ASSQVGGRSYNEQF
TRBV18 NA ASSPSGTGANYGYT
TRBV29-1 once SVAMGQGNTDTQY
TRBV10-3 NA ASRDRDQPQH
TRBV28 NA ATYRETGGPRGTQH
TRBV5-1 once ASSLAGTGGFDYGYT
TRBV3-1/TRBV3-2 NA ASSPGGGKNIQY
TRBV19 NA ASRWGQVVQNTGELF
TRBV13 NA ASSWEGKNEKLF
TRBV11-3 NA ASRTGTAYNEQF
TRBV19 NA ASSKPRGVNQPQH
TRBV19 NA ASNPLGQEDGELF
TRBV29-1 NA SVDRQVDTEAF
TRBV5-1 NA ASTFGGFDNEKLF
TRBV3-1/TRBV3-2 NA ASSQAGQPREAF
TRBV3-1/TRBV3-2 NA ASSQEGLAALVAQY
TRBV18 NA ASSPPQGREKLF
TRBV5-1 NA ASSLGGPSNIQY
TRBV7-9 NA ASSLALAGEQF
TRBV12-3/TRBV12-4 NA ASSADRGYGYT
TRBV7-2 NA ASSLASRGTGYEQY
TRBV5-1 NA ASSHGTTYQDTQY
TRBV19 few ASSIEPEAHQPQH
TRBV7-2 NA ASSIRQGAGDGYT
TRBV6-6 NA ASSYGGATDTQY
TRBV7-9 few ATIQGSHEQF
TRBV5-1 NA ASSYPTGGAYNEQF
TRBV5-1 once ASSLETPNYGYT